This TCR beta chain was identified in a study of T cells in Graves' hyperthyroidism and ophthalmopathy. On the study more broadly: Specimen type is peripheral blood, collected at initial diagnosis prior to any treatment. Study-wide results and limits: Also found in blood were most expanded thyroid clonotypes above 0.001.

Based on clinical symptoms, serum thyroxine and TRAb, thyroid ultrasound and orbital computed tomography, diagnoses were reached. PBMCs stemmed from more than 7.5 ml fresh peripheral blood. With regard to this clonotype: Its antigen is unidentified.

TCR beta CDR3 regions were amplified from RNA transcripts. When the TCR CDR3 underwent first-round RT-PCR, the HTBI primer set was used. TCRdb recomputed calls from the multiplex PCR reads with MiXCR, one row per CDR3 protein. This sample has about 560,000 distinct CDR3 sequences, with 15% to 20% found just once. CDR3 size: 11 residues. V shed 6 bases and J shed 10 bases, with 10 bases lying between them. Per the germline V gene, CDR1 is SNHLY and CDR2 is FYNNEI. The source of this sequence is a woman aged 18-29 years with Graves' hyperthyroidism. The source material was blood. V gene TRBV2 combines with J gene TRBJ2-1, with D possibly TRBD2 on 5 matching bases. In nucleotides, the CDR3 is TGTGCCAGCAGACTCACTAGAGAGCAGTTCTTC. It encodes CASRLTREQFF. Drawing the rest from reference TRBV2 and TRBJ2-1, the complete variable domain is EPEVTQTPSHQVTQMGQEVILRCVPISNHLYFYWYRQILGQKVEFLVSFYNNEISEKSEIFDDQFSVERPDGSNFTLKIRSTKLEDSAMYFCASRLTREQFFGPGTRLTVL.